This T cell receptor beta chain comes out of a study of T cell responses to AZD1222 COVID-19 vaccine. Sequencing used immunoSEQ multiplex PCR; TCRdb keeps in-frame clones, though not all of them. The repertoire consists of some 170,000 clones, with approximately 92% occurring once and the leading ten covering around 2.6%. As to this clone: Its antigen is as yet unknown.

Study observations and caveats: Among vaccine-associated CD4 TCRs, coverage spanned spike, with dominance at 160-218 and 743-854.

The trim removed 5 bases at V and 1 base at J, leaving 4 bases unmatched. The germline V gene encodes CDR1 MNHEY and CDR2 SMNVEV (reference sequence). The CDR3 extends over 14 amino acids. The specimen comprised peripheral blood, sampled on day 0 of AZD1222 vaccination. The J gene is TRBJ1-1, the V gene TRBV27, with 7 nucleotides matching TRBD1. This TCR was sampled from an adult in good health. The DNA of the CDR3 is TGTGCCAGCAGTGGGACAGTCCGGAACACTGAAGCTTTCTTT. This sequence encodes CASSGTVRNTEAFF.